This TCR beta chain was sequenced during a study of shared clonotypes between healthy human individuals. The germline V and J ends were trimmed by 2 bases and 3 bases, with 7 bases remaining between them. Germline loops: CDR1 MNHEY, CDR2 SVGAGI. The CDR3 totals 13 residues. Only in-frame clones appear in the TCRdb table, and some are missing; sequencing was by immunoSEQ multiplex PCR. The repertoire consists of some 2.4 million clones, with 93% occurring once and the leading ten covering roughly 0.36%. Sequenced: naive CD4+ T cells from PBMCs. Indicated subset: CD45RA+ positively selected. The sequence came from a young man in good health. Some clones in this sample may be carry-over from other donors' samples. This chain links TRBV6-5 with TRBJ1-2; D is unclear. The CDR3 DNA follows: TGTGCCAGCAGTTACGGCCGTTACTATGGCTACACCTTC. This sequence encodes CASSYGRYYGYTF.